The entry below gives a single T cell receptor (beta chain) sequence along with its context. The sample is drawn from a study of T cell responses to AZD1222 COVID-19 vaccine. Measured with immunoSEQ multiplex PCR; TCRdb has only the in-frame clones, and not every one. The data contain about 140,000 clones, about nine tenths of them singletons. V was cut by 8 bases and J by 6 bases, with 19 bases left in between. Germline V CDR1 and CDR2: MDHEN, SYDVKM. The CDR3 runs to 14 residues. The input for sequencing was peripheral blood, taken 28 days after the second AZD1222 dose. The source is an adult who received the AZD1222 COVID-19 vaccine. The chain has TRBV28 and TRBJ1-2; no firm D call. This chain's CDR3 is CASSWSRVADGYTF. Written as DNA, the CDR3 is TGTGCCAGCTCCTGGTCGAGGGTTGCGGATGGCTACACCTTC.